This entry describes one TCR beta chain. Its antigen is undetermined. This sample was included in a study of CXCR3-negative and CXCR3-positive naive CD8 T cells. Study-wide background: Total TRB output reached 150 million or so reads, about 1.5 +/- 0.3 million per library.

UMI-labeled 5' RACE yielded the TRB cDNA libraries. TCRdb re-called the 5' RACE reads; one entry per CDR3 protein, DNA not given. The specimen's table records 85,000 to 130,000 distinct CDR3 sequences. Points from the study as a whole: The TRB CDR3s that CXCR3-positive naive cells carried were more hydrophobic than those of CXCR3-negative naive cells.

CDR3 size: 13 residues. The germline V gene has CDR1 SQVTM and CDR2 ANQGSEA. The source is a human donor in good health. Some clones in this sample may be carry-over from other donors' samples. The chain links TRBV29-1 to TRBJ2-2. Sequencing was done on a sample of naive CXCR3+ CD8+ T cells from blood. Subset reported: CD45RO-CCR7+CD27+CD95- naive CD8+ T cells expressing CXCR3 (TNR3+). CDR3 protein: CSVEDFNTGELFF.